The rows below give T cell receptor beta chains drawn from one sample of a study of blood T cells in healthy people across ages. TCRdb independently ran MiXCR on the 5' RACE reads; one entry per CDR3 protein. The table has 1 million to 1.2 million distinct CDR3 sequences, roughly two fifths seen once. Sequencing input: blood. These TCRs come from a man between 18 and 29 years old in good health. The CDR3 runs from the conserved cysteine through the conserved F or W. Each record gives: clone size, V gene, D gene, J gene, CDR3 DNA, CDR3 protein. The D gene is left open where the match is weak. Not every row has a clone size; where given, it reads once, few, many or a size class.

>few|TRBV6-5|NA|TRBJ2-4
TGTGCCAGCAGTTCCCCTCGAGGGGATCTACAGTACATTCAGTACTTC
CASSSPRGDLQYIQYF
>once|TRBV15|NA|TRBJ2-7
TGTGCCTCCAGCAGATCCCCGGACCAGATAAACTCCTACGAGCAGTACTTC
CASSRSPDQINSYEQYF
>many|TRBV5-1|TRBD2|TRBJ2-1
TGTGCCAGCAGCATTAGCGGGAGCTCCTACAATGAGCAGTTCTTC
CASSISGSSYNEQFF
>few|TRBV7-2|NA|TRBJ1-4
TGTGTCAGCAGCCCTCCGGGTGCAACTAATGAAAAACTGTTTTTT
CVSSPPGATNEKLFF
>NA|TRBV4-3|NA|TRBJ1-6
TGCGCCAGCAGCCAGGACCCTACAGGGTATAATTCACCCCTCCACTTT
CASSQDPTGYNSPLHF
>NA|TRBV4-3|NA|TRBJ2-7
TGCGCCAGCAGCCAAGAGGGGCTGGCTAACAATGAGCAGTACTTC
CASSQEGLANNEQYF
>few|TRBV7-2|NA|TRBJ1-2
TGTGCCAGCAGCTTGGAGTCCTGGGACCTAAGATATGGCTACACCTTC
CASSLESWDLRYGYTF
>NA|TRBV27|TRBD2|TRBJ2-4
TGTGCCAGCGGGACTAGCGGAAAAAACATTCAGTACTTC
CASGTSGKNIQYF
>few|TRBV6-2/TRBV6-3|NA|TRBJ2-2
TGTGCCAGCAGTGGGGGCTACACCGGGGAGCTGTTTTTT
CASSGGYTGELFF
>NA|TRBV5-6|NA|TRBJ1-2
TGTGCCAGCAGCTGGGGACCGGTTAACTATGGCTACACCTTC
CASSWGPVNYGYTF
>few|TRBV28|NA|TRBJ2-3
TGTGCCAGCAGTTTTCTCAGGGGCGCGGATACGCAGTATTTT
CASSFLRGADTQYF
>NA|TRBV29-1|NA|TRBJ1-2
TGCAGCGTTGTGCAGGGCGAATATGGCTACACCTTC
CSVVQGEYGYTF
>NA|TRBV27|TRBD1|TRBJ1-2
TGTGCCAGCAGGCCTCGGGGACAGTCCGATTTTACCTATGGCTACACCTTC
CASRPRGQSDFTYGYTF
>few|TRBV4-3|NA|TRBJ1-2
TGCGCCAGCAGCCAAATGGCCAGAATTAACTATGGCTACACCTTC
CASSQMARINYGYTF
>NA|TRBV11-2|NA|TRBJ2-5
TGTGCCAGCAGCGTAGTAATAGGGCTTCAAGAGACCCAGTACTTC
CASSVVIGLQETQYF
>few|TRBV4-3|NA|TRBJ2-7
TGCGCCAGCAGCCAAGATCCAGGGGTAGGCGAGCAGTACTTC
CASSQDPGVGEQYF
>few|TRBV2|NA|TRBJ2-1
TGTGCCAGCAGTGAAGCGCTACGGGCCAGCAATGAGCAGTTCTTC
CASSEALRASNEQFF
>NA|TRBV6-2/TRBV6-3|TRBD2|TRBJ2-1
TGTGCCAGCAGCCCTGCGACTAGCGGGGGGCCGTACAATGAGCAGTTCTTC
CASSPATSGGPYNEQFF
>NA|TRBV6-1|NA|TRBJ2-3
TGTGCCAGCATCAAGACGGGAGATACGCAGTATTTT
CASIKTGDTQYF
>NA|TRBV27|NA|TRBJ1-1
TGTGCCAGCAGTTTATGGGGGGAGGTGGGGGAAGCTTTCTTT
CASSLWGEVGEAFF
>NA|TRBV6-5|NA|TRBJ2-3
TGTGCCAGCAGTCCCGAATTGACCACAGATACGCAGTATTTT
CASSPELTTDTQYF
>few|TRBV4-3|NA|TRBJ1-2
TGCGCCAGCAGCCAAGATTTATTTGGCGGCTATGGCTACACCTTC
CASSQDLFGGYGYTF
>NA|TRBV10-3|NA|TRBJ2-5
TGTGCCATCAGTGATGACACAGTCGGAGATTACCAAGAGACCCAGTACTTC
CAISDDTVGDYQETQYF
>NA|TRBV27|NA|TRBJ2-3
TGTGCCAGCACTTTAAGGGGACATTACACAGATACGCAGTATTTT
CASTLRGHYTDTQYF
>many|TRBV6-5|NA|TRBJ2-3
TGTGCCAGCAGTTTACAGGAGGCAGATACGCAGTATTTT
CASSLQEADTQYF
>NA|TRBV5-1|NA|TRBJ1-1
TGCGCCAGCAGCCCCCTCTCGTCGGTACGGTCGACTGAAGCTTTCTTT
CASSPLSSVRSTEAFF
>few|TRBV13|NA|TRBJ1-5
TGTGCCAGCAGCTTAGGGGGGACAAGCAATCAGCCCCAGCATTTT
CASSLGGTSNQPQHF
>few|TRBV12-3/TRBV12-4|TRBD2|TRBJ2-7
TGTGCCAGCAGACACGGACTAGCGGGGGGTTCGTACAATGAGCAGTACTTC
CASRHGLAGGSYNEQYF